Each of the 17 T cell receptor beta chains below was sequenced from the same sample in a study of response to subunit inactivated influenza vaccine. TCRdb recomputed calls from the RT-PCR reads with MiXCR, one row per CDR3 protein. The data show hundreds of thousands of distinct CDR3 sequences, 10% to 15% seen once. The sample was PBMCs from blood, taken around seven weeks after vaccination. These receptors all stem from a man between 45 and 60 years old who received an inactivated influenza vaccine.

This rearrangement joins TRBV7-9 to TRBJ1-4, with D hard to call. Per the germline V gene, CDR1 is SEHNR and CDR2 is FQNEAQ (reference sequence). V lost 4 bases and J 8 bases, leaving 20 bases between the germline ends. The CDR3 has 16 amino acids. In DNA, the CDR3 is TGTGCCAGCAGCTCCCCCCGGACTGCCCCGGGAGAAAAACTGTTTTTT. It is translated as CASSSPRTAPGEKLFF. Filled out from reference TRBV7-9 and TRBJ1-4, the complete variable domain reads DTGVSQNPRHKITKRGQNVTFRCDPISEHNRLYWYRQTLGQGPEFLTYFQNEAQLEKSRLLSDRFSAERPKGSFSTLEIQRTEQGDSAMYLCASSSPRTAPGEKLFFGSGTQLSVL.

The CDR3 spells CASSVGWDEQYF. CDR3 nucleotides: TGTGCCAGCAGCGTAGGCTGGGATGAGCAGTACTTC. The chain carries TRBV9 and TRBJ2-1; D is undetermined. The J call is uncertain, as TRBJ2-7 better fits the DNA end. Per the germline V gene, CDR1 is SGDLS and CDR2 is YYNGEE. The CDR3 runs 12 residues.

This clonotype was found a few times. The rearrangement uses TRBV6-2 or TRBV6-3 and TRBJ2-1; 11 bases fit TRBD2. CDR1 and CDR2 (germline): MNHEY, SVGEGT. After removal of 0 bases from V and 9 bases from J, the junction contained 7 bases not matched to a gene. The CDR3 runs to 16 residues. CDR3 bases: TGTGCCAGCAGTTACTCGGGTAGCGGGAGGGCCCGTGAGCAGTTCTTC. Translated: CASSYSGSGRAREQFF.

This chain connects TRBV20-1 to TRBJ1-6, with D maybe TRBD1 (5 bases). V shed 0 bases and J shed 7 bases, with 13 bases lying between them. This CDR3 region has 15 residues. The V gene's germline CDR1 is DFQATT and CDR2 SNEGSKA (reference sequence). This chain's CDR3 is CSARDPGRGNSPLHF. In nucleotides, the CDR3 is TGCAGTGCTAGAGACCCGGGGAGGGGCAATTCACCCCTCCACTTT.

The rearrangement joins TRBV12-3 or TRBV12-4 to TRBJ2-5, with 7 bases aligning to TRBD1. The CDR3 consists of 14 residues. V gave up 6 bases and J gave up 5 bases; unmatched junction bases: 9. This CDR3 reads CASSRGTVRETQYF. DNA for the CDR3: TGTGCCAGCAGCCGTGGGACAGTCAGGGAGACCCAGTACTTC.

This clonotype was found a few times. The chain carries TRBV10-3 and TRBJ2-4; TRBD1 or TRBD2 may be the D gene (7 bases each). The V end was cut by 0 bases, the J end by 4 bases, with 19 bases between. Germline values: CDR1 ENHRY, CDR2 SYGVKD. The CDR3 totals 18 residues. The CDR3 nucleotides read TGTGCCATCAGTGAGTCGTCAATGGGGGGGACAGTAAAAAACATTCAGTACTTC. Its translation: CAISESSMGGTVKNIQYF.

This clonotype has a handful of counts. This chain joins TRBV11-2 and TRBJ2-1; TRBD2 aligns across 9 bases. Unmatched junction bases numbered 9, after V lost 0 bases and J lost 15 bases. This CDR3 contains 14 residues. CDR1 and CDR2 from the germline V gene are SGHAT and FQNNGV. CDR3 region: CASSLDLQREAGFF. CDR3 coding DNA: TGTGCCAGCAGCTTAGATCTTCAGCGGGAGGCTGGGTTCTTC.

This clonotype showed up many times. This chain uses TRBV25-1 with TRBJ2-1, with 10 nucleotides matching TRBD2. V gave up 1 base and J gave up 1 base; unmatched junction bases: 7. Germline values: CDR1 MGHDK, CDR2 SYGVNS. The CDR3 loop spans 18 amino acids. The CDR3 sequence: CASSELGSGRLSYNEQFF. The CDR3 coding sequence is TGTGCCAGCAGTGAATTAGGTAGCGGGAGGCTTTCCTACAATGAGCAGTTCTTC.

There are many counts of this clonotype. V gene TRBV12-3 or TRBV12-4 combines with J gene TRBJ2-2; 7 nucleotides line up with TRBD1. This CDR3 has 15 amino acids. V was pared by 3 bases and J by 1 base, with 2 bases of the junction left unmatched. The CDR3 loop is CASSFGTVNTGELFF. The CDR3 DNA reads TGTGCCAGCAGTTTTGGGACAGTGAACACCGGGGAGCTGTTTTTT.

This clonotype occurred a few times. The CDR3, as DNA: TGTGCCAGCAGGCGTCCGGCCAGGGGCACTGAAGCTTTCTTT. Protein: CASRRPARGTEAFF. The V and J genes are TRBV11-2 and TRBJ1-1, with D perhaps TRBD1 (6 bases). Trimming removed 6 bases at V and 4 bases at J, with 15 bases between. The CDR3 spans 14 residues. Germline V CDR1 and CDR2: SGHAT, FQNNGV.

The chain uses TRBV7-8 and TRBJ2-5, with 7 nucleotides matching TRBD1. The germline gives CDR1 SGHVS, CDR2 FQNEAQ. The CDR3 is made up of 16 amino acids. V gave up 0 bases and J gave up 5 bases; unmatched junction bases: 9. DNA for the CDR3: TGTGCCAGCAGCTTAGCGACAGGGTCCTGGGGGGAGACCCAGTACTTC. Its translation is CASSLATGSWGETQYF.

Ten or more counts support this clonotype. The CDR3 spells CASSGGTDPFYEQYF. The DNA of the CDR3 is TGTGCCAGCAGTGGAGGGACCGACCCCTTCTACGAGCAGTACTTC. V usage is TRBV2 and J usage is TRBJ2-7; D possibly matches TRBD1 or TRBD2 (5 bases each). Germline V CDR1 and CDR2: SNHLY, FYNNEI. Trimming removed 4 bases at V and 3 bases at J, with 16 bases between. This CDR3 is built from 15 residues. The complete variable domain, with remaining parts taken from reference TRBV2 and TRBJ2-7, reads EPEVTQTPSHQVTQMGQEVILRCVPISNHLYFYWYRQILGQKVEFLVSFYNNEISEKSEIFDDQFSVERPDGSNFTLKIRSTKLEDSAMYFCASSGGTDPFYEQYFGPGTRLTVT.

There are a few counts of this clonotype. The gene calls are TRBV29-1 and TRBJ2-5; TRBD1 might be the D (5 bases). The CDR3 totals 14 residues. The germline CDR1 and CDR2 sequences are SQVTM and ANQGSEA. Trimming pared 7 bases from V and 4 bases from J, leaving 19 bases between. The CDR3 region has the DNA TGCAGCGGACTGACAGCAGGGTTGGGAGAGACCCAGTACTTC. Protein sequence: CSGLTAGLGETQYF.

Only a few counts were recorded for this clonotype. The chain joins TRBV6-2 or TRBV6-3 to TRBJ2-7; the match to TRBD2 covers 9 bases. The ends lost 6 bases at V and 2 bases at J; junction bases unmatched: 8. The CDR3 runs to 15 residues. CDR1 and CDR2 from the germline V gene are MNHEY and SVGEGT. This chain's CDR3 is CASRGASGTPYEQYF. The CDR3 nucleotides read TGTGCCAGCAGGGGGGCTAGCGGGACCCCCTACGAGCAGTACTTC.

The table lists this clonotype with many counts. This sequence joins TRBV28 and TRBJ1-1, with a tentative D call TRBD1 (5 bases). The V gene's germline CDR1 is MDHEN and CDR2 SYDVKM. CDR3 length: 14 amino acids. Between the trimmed V and J ends, which lost 4 bases and 4 bases, there was a span of 13 bases. CDR3 nucleotide sequence: TGTGCCAGCAGTTCGGGACCAGTTTCCACTGAAGCTTTCTTT. Protein product: CASSSGPVSTEAFF.

This clonotype has only a few counts. The V and J genes are TRBV10-3 and TRBJ2-7; possible D gene TRBD2, 6 bases. Trimming stripped 2 bases from V and 0 bases from J, with 11 bases between. Germline V gene data show CDR1 as ENHRY and CDR2 as SYGVKD. The CDR3 contains 15 residues. Here the CDR3 reads CAISETGLSSYEQYF. In DNA, the CDR3 is TGTGCCATCAGTGAGACGGGACTGAGCTCCTACGAGCAGTACTTC.

The chain combines TRBV6-2 or TRBV6-3 with TRBJ2-2, with unresolved D. CDR3 length equals 16 residues. Germline values: CDR1 MNHEY, CDR2 SVGEGT. V lost 5 bases, J lost 1 base, and 14 bases lay in between. The CDR3 region is CASSILGQENTGELFF. DNA of the CDR3: TGTGCCAGCAGTATCCTTGGGCAGGAGAACACCGGGGAGCTGTTTTTT.